This TCR beta chain emerged from a study of blood T cell repertoires in COVID-19. Study context: The United States, Italy and Spain supplied acute and convalescent COVID-19 samples. The cDNA or gDNA used as material had been derived from T cells, B-cell-depleted T cells, or PBMCs.

Original processing methods: Estimation of nucleated cell counts was performed using reference gene primer amplification. The repertoire was sequenced with immunoSEQ multiplex PCR; TCRdb's copy has only in-frame clones and lacks some. Clone size and the V and J calls come from that table; the DNA yielded D and trimming. This sample carries roughly 100,000 clones, roughly 86% of them seen once, and the ten largest clones take about 3%. This clone was observed a few times. J lost 7 bases, V lost 2 bases, and 8 bases had no gene match. This CDR3 has 15 amino acids. CDR1 SGHRS and CDR2 YFSETQ come from the germline V gene.

The receptor was derived from a man in his fifties or sixties with active or convalescent COVID-19. This sequence joins TRBV5-1 and TRBJ2-4; 8 nucleotides agree with TRBD2. Sequences were obtained from peripheral blood. In DNA form, the CDR3 reads TGCGCCAGCAGCTTCGACGCGGGGGGCACGAACATTCAGTACTTC. Its translation: CASSFDAGGTNIQYF.